This entry lists 9 T cell receptor beta chains sequenced from one sample in a study of blood T cell repertoires in COVID-19. TCRdb's copy holds only in-frame clones and misses some; the assay was immunoSEQ multiplex PCR. The profile covers hundreds of thousands of clones, with roughly 80% appearing a single time and about 9.6% taken by the ten largest. Material for sequencing was peripheral blood. These receptors were taken from a man of 80 years or more with acute or convalescent COVID-19.

The V and J genes are TRBV5-1 and TRBJ2-2; TRBD2 aligns across 10 bases. The CDR3 runs 18 residues. The V gene end was trimmed by 5 bases and the J gene end by 7 bases; junction bases not matched to a gene: 17. Germline CDR1 reads SGHRS; CDR2 reads YFSETQ. The CDR3 region has the DNA TGCGCCAGCAGGGGGGGACTAGCGAGGGCCGGTCCTGGCGGGGAGCTGTTTTTT. Translation: CASRGGLARAGPGGELFF.

The chain recombines TRBV21-1 with TRBJ2-3; the D segment call TRBD1 is taken from the table without a DNA check. TRBV21-1 is recorded as a pseudogene. This CDR3 has 15 residues. The CDR3 DNA reads TGTGCCAGCAGCAGCAACAGGGGTAACACAGATACGCAGTATTTT. It yields the protein CASSSNRGNTDTQYF.

The chain recombines TRBV30 with TRBJ1-6; 7 bases line up with TRBD1. CDR1 GTSNPN and CDR2 SVGIG come from the germline V gene (reference sequence). Trimming took 4 bases from V and 7 from J; bases not matched to a gene: 4. The CDR3 has 13 amino acids. The CDR3 DNA reads as TGTGCCTGGACCGGGACAGCCAATTCACCCCTCCACTTT. It specifies CAWTGTANSPLHF.

In this sample, this clone turned up a few times. The sample contains more than one DNA sequence encoding this CDR3. V and J are TRBV18 and TRBJ1-1, with D uncertain. Per the germline V gene, CDR1 is KGHSH and CDR2 is LQKENI. The CDR3 totals 13 residues. V shed 0 bases and J shed 0 bases, with 2 bases lying between them. The CDR3 spells CASSPPMNTEAFF. CDR3 coding DNA: TGTGCCAGCTCACCACCTATGAACACTGAAGCTTTCTTT.

This sequence joins TRBV19 and TRBJ1-1; the D gene is possibly TRBD1 (5 bases). Trimming took 1 base from V and 7 from J, leaving 10 bases between them. The germline gives CDR1 LNHDA, CDR2 SQIVND (reference sequence). The CDR3 consists of 13 residues. CDR3 sequence: CASSIGQLSEAFF. The CDR3 region has the DNA TGTGCCAGTAGTATAGGACAGCTAAGTGAAGCTTTCTTT.

V gene TRBV12-5 combines with J gene TRBJ2-1, with D tentatively TRBD2 (7 bases). Germline V gives CDR1 LGHNT, CDR2 FRNRAP. Between the trimmed V and J ends, which lost 8 bases and 4 bases, there was a span of 15 bases. This CDR3 contains 14 residues. This CDR3 is CASRGGGPYNEQFF. CDR3 nucleotides: TGTGCTAGTCGAGGGGGGGGCCCATACAATGAGCAGTTCTTC.

The chain employs TRBV12-3 or TRBV12-4 and TRBJ1-5; D unresolved. The V end was cut by 5 bases, the J end by 4 bases, with 9 bases between. The CDR3 contains 13 residues. The CDR3 nucleotides are TGTGCCAGCAGTACGCCGGGAAATCAGCCCCAGCATTTT. Translating it yields CASSTPGNQPQHF.

The table lists this clone with a few counts. The chain carries TRBV19 and TRBJ1-4, with 10 bases identical to TRBD1. J lost 1 base, V lost 4 bases, and 3 bases had no gene match. Germline V gives CDR1 LNHDA, CDR2 SQIVND (reference sequence). This CDR3 comprises 16 residues. CDR3 residues: CASSTGQGITNEKLFF. CDR3 in DNA: TGTGCCAGTAGTACGGGACAGGGGATAACTAATGAAAAACTGTTTTTT.

The chain uses TRBV5-1 and TRBJ1-6, with D perhaps matching TRBD1 (6 bases). V was trimmed by 4 bases and J by 7 bases, leaving 12 bases between them. The length of the CDR3 is 14 residues. The germline V gene has CDR1 SGHRS and CDR2 YFSETQ. This CDR3 reads CASSLGQTNSPLHF. The CDR3 coding sequence is TGCGCCAGCAGCCTCGGACAGACGAATTCACCCCTCCACTTT.